A single sample gave rise to the 25 T cell receptor beta chains below, sequenced in a study of cytomegalovirus exposure and HLA in healthy donors. The PCR contained 60 Vbeta and 13 Jbeta primers. Produced via immunoSEQ multiplex PCR; TCRdb's table is partial and in-frame only. Of some 200,000 clones in the sample, approximately 82% were seen once. Sequencing was performed on PBMCs. The receptors here all came from a middle-aged woman in good health and CMV-seronegative.

The gene calls are TRBV5-6 and TRBJ2-2, with D unresolved. Germline V gene data show CDR1 as SGHDT and CDR2 as YYEEEE. Trimming cost V 0 bases and J 3 bases, with 9 bases left between them. The CDR3 runs 15 residues. CDR3 sequence (DNA): TGTGCCAGCAGCTTGGCTGCGTTCCACACCGGGGAGCTGTTTTTT. Its protein is CASSLAAFHTGELFF.

This clone was observed a few times. The V gene is TRBV11-2, the J gene TRBJ2-2, with 7 bases matching TRBD2. Germline V lookup: CDR1 SGHAT, CDR2 FQNNGV. Trimming removed 10 bases from V and 0 bases from J; junction bases left unmatched: 5. The CDR3 has 14 amino acids. CDR3 sequence reads: CATSGTTNTGELFF. CDR3 nucleotides: TGTGCCACCTCCGGGACTACGAACACCGGGGAGCTGTTTTTT.

This clone was picked up a small number of times. The chain carries TRBV9 and TRBJ2-7, with 10 bases matching TRBD1. In germline, CDR1 is SGDLS, CDR2 YYNGEE. The CDR3 extends over 15 amino acids. V was pared by 4 bases and J by 3 bases, with 7 bases of the junction left unmatched. CDR3: CASSQGTGEFYEQYF. The CDR3 nucleotides are TGTGCCAGCAGCCAAGGGACAGGGGAGTTCTACGAGCAGTACTTC.

The rearrangement joins TRBV5-1 to TRBJ2-5, with D possibly TRBD2 on 7 matching bases. This CDR3 comprises 16 residues. The germline gives CDR1 SGHRS, CDR2 YFSETQ. V lost 2 bases to trimming and J lost 3 bases, with 17 bases between them. For the CDR3, the DNA is TGCGCCAGCAGCTTCAACATAGGGGGGGGCGAAGAGACCCAGTACTTC. Translating it yields CASSFNIGGGEETQYF. The full variable domain, in which reference TRBV5-1 and TRBJ2-5 provide the parts outside the CDR3, is KAGVTQTPRYLIKTRGQQVTLSCSPISGHRSVSWYQQTPGQGLQFLFEYFSETQRNKGNFPGRFSGRQFSNSRSEMNVSTLELGDSALYLCASSFNIGGGEETQYFGPGTRLLVL.

The chain uses TRBV7-9 and TRBJ1-6; D is ambiguous. Germline V gene lookup returns CDR1 SEHNR and CDR2 FQNEAQ (reference sequence). V was clipped by 2 bases and J by 7 bases, with 12 bases between them. The CDR3 covers 15 residues. The CDR3 loop reads CASSLSVGENSPLHF. The CDR3 DNA follows: TGTGCCAGCAGCTTATCTGTAGGAGAGAATTCACCCCTCCACTTT.

This clone was detected a few times. This chain joins TRBV2 and TRBJ1-3; D call uncertain. Between the trimmed V and J ends, which lost 2 bases and 2 bases, there was a span of 10 bases. This CDR3 has 15 residues. Germline CDR1 reads SNHLY; CDR2 reads FYNNEI. CDR3 protein: CASSENGVPGNTIYF. CDR3 bases: TGTGCCAGCAGTGAAAACGGTGTACCTGGAAACACCATATATTTT.

The genes are TRBV27 and TRBJ2-1; unclear D gene. Germline values: CDR1 MNHEY, CDR2 SMNVEV (reference sequence). CDR3 length equals 13 residues. Trimming took 3 bases from V and 5 from J, leaving 8 bases between them. CDR3 sequence: CASSFNRDNEQFF. The CDR3 DNA reads as TGTGCCAGCAGTTTTAACAGAGACAATGAGCAGTTCTTC.

This chain links TRBV9 with TRBJ2-3; D perhaps matches TRBD2 (6 bases). Trimming pared 0 bases from V and 8 bases from J, leaving 10 bases between. The length of the CDR3 is 13 residues. Per germline, CDR1 SGDLS and CDR2 YYNGEE. CDR3 residues: CASSVAEGGTQYF. CDR3 coding DNA: TGTGCCAGCAGCGTAGCGGAGGGAGGTACGCAGTATTTT.

This clone came up a few times. This sequence joins TRBV5-4 and TRBJ1-2; D possibly corresponds to TRBD1 (5 bases). V was trimmed by 0 bases and J by 8 bases, leaving 11 bases between them. The CDR3 runs to 13 residues. Germline-derived CDR1 and CDR2 are SGHNT and YYREEE (reference sequence). The CDR3 coding sequence is TGTGCCAGCAGCTTGGGAGGGACTTTAGGCTACACCTTC. This sequence encodes CASSLGGTLGYTF. The whole variable domain, filled in from reference TRBV5-4 and TRBJ1-2, reads ETGVTQSPTHLIKTRGQQVTLRCSSQSGHNTVSWYQQALGQGPQFIFQYYREEENGRGNFPPRFSGLQFPNYSSELNVNALELDDSALYLCASSLGGTLGYTFGSGTRLTVV.

V and J are TRBV11-3 and TRBJ1-1; a possible D gene is TRBD1 (5 bases). The CDR3 has 14 residues. The V and J ends lost 5 bases and 4 bases respectively, with 14 bases between them. The germline CDR1 and CDR2 sequences are SGHNT and YENEEA. The CDR3 spells CASSPGGGATEAFF. DNA for the CDR3: TGTGCCAGCAGCCCCGGGGGGGGAGCCACTGAAGCTTTCTTT.

A few counts support this clone. V gene TRBV27 combines with J gene TRBJ1-5, with D tentatively TRBD1 (5 bases). This CDR3 is 13 amino acids long. The V end was cut by 3 bases, the J end by 7 bases, with 10 bases between. CDR1 is MNHEY, CDR2 SMNVEV, per germline (reference sequence). CDR3 bases: TGTGCCAGCAGTTTGAGGGAGGGGCAGCCCCAGCATTTT. Its translation is CASSLREGQPQHF.

Worth noting for this clone: Other nucleotide sequences in the sample specify the same CDR3. The genes are TRBV2 and TRBJ1-1, with D possibly matching TRBD1 (5 bases). Deletions cut 5 bases from V and 1 base from J, with 8 bases between. The CDR3 runs 13 residues. From germline, CDR1 is SNHLY and CDR2 FYNNEI. The CDR3 nucleotides read TGTGCCAGCAGTTCGGACACGAACACTGAAGCTTTCTTT. It yields the protein CASSSDTNTEAFF. The variable domain in full, with the rest retrieved from reference TRBV2 and TRBJ1-1, is EPEVTQTPSHQVTQMGQEVILRCVPISNHLYFYWYRQILGQKVEFLVSFYNNEISEKSEIFDDQFSVERPDGSNFTLKIRSTKLEDSAMYFCASSSDTNTEAFFGQGTRLTVV.

The rearrangement uses TRBV5-6 and TRBJ1-6; 8 positions agree with TRBD1. The junction had 8 bases not matched to a gene; V was cut back by 0 bases and J by 6 bases. CDR3 length: 17 residues. CDR1 and CDR2 (germline): SGHDT, YYEEEE. CDR3 protein: CASSLGGTGPLNSPLHF. CDR3 in DNA: TGTGCCAGCAGCTTGGGGGGGACAGGCCCCCTTAATTCACCCCTCCACTTT.

The chain links TRBV7-2 to TRBJ2-7; 10 positions match TRBD1. V dropped 6 bases and J dropped 4; count of bases not matched to a gene: 6. Germline-derived CDR1 and CDR2 are SGHTA and FQGNSA. This CDR3 comprises 14 residues. Written as DNA, the CDR3 is TGTGCCAGCAGTTCCCGGACAGGGGGATACGAGCAGTACTTC. It codes for CASSSRTGGYEQYF.

The chain has TRBV6-1 and TRBJ1-5, with D hard to call. The V gene's germline CDR1 is MNHNS and CDR2 SASEGT. Trimming pared 5 bases from V and 7 bases from J, leaving 12 bases between. This CDR3 has 13 amino acids. This chain's CDR3 is CASSSTLAQPQHF. DNA for the CDR3: TGTGCCAGCAGTTCCACATTGGCCCAGCCCCAGCATTTT.

Here the CDR3 reads CASRWTGGDYGYTF. CDR3 coding DNA: TGTGCCAGCAGGTGGACAGGGGGCGACTATGGCTACACCTTC. The V call is TRBV6-6, the J call TRBJ1-2, with 11 bases fitting TRBD1. Germline V gives CDR1 MNHNY, CDR2 SVGAGI (reference sequence). The CDR3 is 14 amino acids. V lost 6 bases and J lost 3; bases outside the gene matches: 3.

The V call is TRBV19, the J call TRBJ1-2, with 9 positions matching TRBD1. The germline gives CDR1 LNHDA, CDR2 SQIVND (reference sequence). This CDR3 is 17 amino acids long. V trimming: 5 bases; J trimming: 2 bases; junction bases outside the gene matches: 12. CDR3 loop: CASSLPGQGFRNYGYTF. The DNA of the CDR3 is TGTGCCAGTAGTCTGCCGGGACAGGGATTCCGAAACTATGGCTACACCTTC.

This chain links TRBV7-9 with TRBJ2-7; D remains ambiguous. Germline CDR1 reads SEHNR; CDR2 reads FQNEAQ (reference sequence). V lost 5 bases and J 0 bases, leaving 11 bases between the germline ends. The CDR3 is 14 amino acids. CDR3 DNA: TGTGCCAGCAGCCCAGATTCTCCCTCCTACGAGCAGTACTTC. Translating gives CASSPDSPSYEQYF.

The chain links TRBV5-8 to TRBJ2-3; 10 nucleotides line up with TRBD1. This CDR3 region has 14 residues. V shed 4 bases, J shed 4 bases, and the junction held 3 bases outside the gene matches. The V gene's germline CDR1 is SGHTS and CDR2 YDEGEE. The CDR3 region has the DNA TGTGCCAGCAGCCGGGACAGGGGCGCAGATACGCAGTATTTT. This codes for CASSRDRGADTQYF.

The chain couples TRBV27 to TRBJ1-2; no reliable D call. Looked up from germline, CDR1 is MNHEY and CDR2 is SMNVEV (reference sequence). The CDR3 extends over 14 amino acids. V was trimmed by 4 bases and J by 6 bases, leaving 15 bases between them. CDR3 sequence reads: CASSSQPGWDGYTF. As DNA, the CDR3 is TGTGCCAGCAGTTCACAACCGGGGTGGGATGGCTACACCTTC.

V and J are TRBV28 and TRBJ1-1, with D possibly TRBD1 on 5 matching bases. Germline V gives CDR1 MDHEN, CDR2 SYDVKM. The CDR3 spans 13 residues. Trimming removed 9 bases at V and 2 bases at J, with 13 bases between. The chain's CDR3 is CASRQLQNTEAFF. The CDR3 DNA sequence: TGTGCCAGTCGACAGCTTCAAAACACTGAAGCTTTCTTT.

This chain links TRBV5-6 with TRBJ2-7, with 7 bases fitting TRBD1. The germline V gene encodes CDR1 SGHDT and CDR2 YYEEEE. This CDR3 has 14 amino acids. V lost 3 bases and J lost 2; bases outside the gene matches: 5. The CDR3 DNA follows: TGTGCCAGCAGCTCAGGGGGATCCACCTACGAGCAGTACTTC. This translates into CASSSGGSTYEQYF.

The rearrangement uses TRBV4-3 and TRBJ1-2; the D gene is possibly TRBD1 (6 bases). CDR1 LGHNA and CDR2 YSLEER come from the germline V gene. V was cut by 0 bases and J by 4 bases, with 15 bases left in between. This CDR3 has 16 amino acids. The CDR3 loop reads CASSQDHRQAGYGYTF. DNA of the CDR3: TGCGCCAGCAGCCAAGATCACAGACAGGCCGGCTATGGCTACACCTTC.

The chain uses TRBV9 and TRBJ2-5; 9 bases map to TRBD2. The V gene's germline CDR1 is SGDLS and CDR2 YYNGEE. Germline trimming cut 0 bases from V and 2 bases from J; bases unmatched to any gene: 8. The CDR3 loop spans 17 amino acids. Here the CDR3 reads CASSVDPAGGQQETQYF. CDR3 nucleotide sequence: TGTGCCAGCAGCGTAGATCCAGCGGGGGGCCAGCAAGAGACCCAGTACTTC.

The chain links TRBV7-2 to TRBJ2-7; D is perhaps TRBD2 (5 bases). The CDR3 totals 13 residues. Germline CDR1 is SGHTA and CDR2 is FQGNSA. Trimming took 5 bases from V and 2 from J, leaving 10 bases between them. The CDR3 loop reads CASSLDYPYEQYF. The DNA for the CDR3 is TGTGCCAGCAGCCTAGACTACCCCTACGAGCAGTACTTC.